The present T cell receptor (beta chain) was sequenced within a study of blood T cell repertoires in COVID-19. The germline V gene has CDR1 WNHNN and CDR2 SYGVQD (reference sequence). The length of the CDR3 is 12 residues. V dropped 7 bases and J dropped 6 bases, with 13 bases sitting between them. Method: immunoSEQ multiplex PCR; TCRdb's copy keeps in-frame clones and lacks some. The repertoire holds 250,000 to 300,000 clones, with approximately 91% as singletons. Sample: PBMCs or T cells enriched from blood (not recorded which). The sequence was obtained from a woman in her thirties or forties with acute COVID-19. V and J are TRBV10-1 and TRBJ2-7; D not resolved. For the CDR3, the DNA is TGCGCCAGCACTTTGAATCCCAGCGAGCAGTACTTC. It translates to CASTLNPSEQYF.